One sample yielded the 7 T cell receptor beta chains listed below, sequenced in a study of cytomegalovirus exposure and HLA in healthy donors. The PCR contained 60 Vbeta and 13 Jbeta primers. Only in-frame clones appear in the TCRdb table, and some are missing; sequencing was by immunoSEQ multiplex PCR. Of around 280,000 clones listed, about 90% are singletons. The sequenced sample was PBMCs. These TCRs come from a woman aged 18-29 years in good health and CMV-seronegative.

This rearrangement joins TRBV6-4 to TRBJ2-3; 11 bases agree with TRBD2. This CDR3 region has 16 residues. Germline loops: CDR1 MRHNA, CDR2 SNTAGT. V shed 0 bases and J 1 base; nucleotides not matched to a gene: 0. The CDR3 bases are TGTGCCAGCAGTGACTCGACTAGCGGGGGCACAGATACGCAGTATTTT. Translation gives CASSDSTSGGTDTQYF.

The chain joins TRBV7-9 to TRBJ1-2; D is unclear. V was trimmed by 1 base and J by 2 bases, leaving 8 bases between them. CDR3 size: 14 residues. Germline lookup yields CDR1 SEHNR and CDR2 FQNEAQ (reference sequence). The CDR3 reads CASSLVVSNYGYTF. The CDR3 region has the DNA TGTGCCAGCAGCTTAGTCGTGTCGAACTATGGCTACACCTTC.

The rearrangement links TRBV10-1 to TRBJ2-2, with D perhaps matching TRBD1 (6 bases). Trimming left V 2 bases short and J 2 bases short, with 12 bases between. Looked up from germline, CDR1 is WNHNN and CDR2 is SYGVQD (reference sequence). The CDR3 spans 16 residues. CDR3: CASSERLDSNTGELFF. In nucleotides, the CDR3 is TGCGCCAGCAGTGAGAGGCTGGACAGTAACACCGGGGAGCTGTTTTTT.

V is TRBV2 and J is TRBJ1-1; TRBD1 aligns across 7 bases. J gave up 4 bases and V 6 bases, and 8 bases lay outside the gene matches. Germline V gene lookup returns CDR1 SNHLY and CDR2 FYNNEI. The CDR3 loop spans 14 amino acids. The CDR3 loop reads CASSDRGQATEAFF. CDR3 in DNA: TGTGCCAGCAGCGACCGCGGACAGGCCACTGAAGCTTTCTTT.

This clone was counted a single time. The chain employs TRBV5-6 and TRBJ2-7; TRBD2 might be the D (6 bases). The CDR3 has 14 amino acids. Germline CDR1 SGHDT, CDR2 YYEEEE. V was clipped by 6 bases and J by 7 bases, with 20 bases between them. The CDR3 sequence: CASTDGAGTSEQYF. CDR3 bases: TGTGCCAGCACGGACGGGGCGGGAACTAGTGAGCAGTACTTC.

J is TRBJ1-4 and V is TRBV13; D might be TRBD1 (5 bases). CDR3 length equals 14 residues. V lost 2 bases to trimming and J lost 7 bases, with 11 bases between them. The V gene's germline CDR1 is PRHDT and CDR2 FYEKMQ (reference sequence). The CDR3 is CASSLTGGGEKLFF. CDR3 bases: TGTGCCAGCAGCTTAACAGGCGGTGGTGAAAAACTGTTTTTT.

The chain carries TRBV10-1 and TRBJ2-1; 14 positions agree with TRBD2. Unmatched junction bases numbered 2, after V lost 5 bases and J lost 5 bases. CDR1 and CDR2 (germline): WNHNN, SYGVQD (reference sequence). The CDR3 is made up of 15 amino acids. CDR3 loop: CASSLGLAGDNEQFF. In DNA, the CDR3 is TGCGCCAGCAGTCTGGGACTAGCGGGGGACAATGAGCAGTTCTTC.